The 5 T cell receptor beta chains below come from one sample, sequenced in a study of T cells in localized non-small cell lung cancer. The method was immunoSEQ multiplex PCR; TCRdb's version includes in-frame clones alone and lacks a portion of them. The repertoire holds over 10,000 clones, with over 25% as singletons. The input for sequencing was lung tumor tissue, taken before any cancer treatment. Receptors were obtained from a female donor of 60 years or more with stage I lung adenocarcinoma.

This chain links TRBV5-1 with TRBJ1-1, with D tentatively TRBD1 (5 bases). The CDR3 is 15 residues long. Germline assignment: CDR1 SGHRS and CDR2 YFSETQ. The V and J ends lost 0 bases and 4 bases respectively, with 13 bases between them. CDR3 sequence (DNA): TGCGCCAGCAGCTTGGAAGGTACAGGTAGCACTGAAGCTTTCTTT. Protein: CASSLEGTGSTEAFF. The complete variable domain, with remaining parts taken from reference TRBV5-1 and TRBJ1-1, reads KAGVTQTPRYLIKTRGQQVTLSCSPISGHRSVSWYQQTPGQGLQFLFEYFSETQRNKGNFPGRFSGRQFSNSRSEMNVSTLELGDSALYLCASSLEGTGSTEAFFGQGTRLTVV.

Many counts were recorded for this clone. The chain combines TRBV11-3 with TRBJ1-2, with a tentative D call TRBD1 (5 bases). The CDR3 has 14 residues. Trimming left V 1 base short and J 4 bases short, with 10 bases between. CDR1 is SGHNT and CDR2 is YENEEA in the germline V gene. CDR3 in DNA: TGTGCCAGCAGCTTAGGTTTAAGGGGCTATGGCTACACCTTC. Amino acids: CASSLGLRGYGYTF. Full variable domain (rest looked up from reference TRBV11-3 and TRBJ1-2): EAGVVQSPRYKIIEKKQPVAFWCNPISGHNTLYWYLQNLGQGPELLIRYENEEAVDDSQLPKDRFSAERLKGVDSTLKIQPAELGDSAVYLCASSLGLRGYGYTFGSGTRLTVV.

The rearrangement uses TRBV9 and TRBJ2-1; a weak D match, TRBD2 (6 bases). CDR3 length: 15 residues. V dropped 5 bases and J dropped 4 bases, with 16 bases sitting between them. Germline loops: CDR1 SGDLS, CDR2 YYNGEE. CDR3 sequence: CASSPRGSSYNEQFF. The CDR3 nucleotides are TGTGCCAGCAGTCCCCGGGGGAGCTCTTACAATGAGCAGTTCTTC.

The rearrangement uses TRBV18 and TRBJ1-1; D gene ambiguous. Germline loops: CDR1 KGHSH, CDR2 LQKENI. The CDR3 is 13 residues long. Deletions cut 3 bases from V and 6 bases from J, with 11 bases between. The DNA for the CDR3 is TGTGCCAGCTCACCCCTCACCCACGCTGAAGCTTTCTTT. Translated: CASSPLTHAEAFF.

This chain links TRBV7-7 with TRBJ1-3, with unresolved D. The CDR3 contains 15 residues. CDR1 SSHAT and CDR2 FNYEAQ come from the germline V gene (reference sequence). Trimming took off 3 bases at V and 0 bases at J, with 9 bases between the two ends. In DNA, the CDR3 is TGTGCCAGCAGCTTGGTTGGCCGCTCTGGAAACACCATATATTTT. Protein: CASSLVGRSGNTIYF.